The following is a T cell receptor (beta chain) sequence with its context. Its cognate antigen has yet to be identified. The input lacks base qualities; no much larger clone sits a single base away. TCRbeta CDR3 regions were amplified from genomic DNA by means of the immunoSEQ Assay, a bias-controlled multiplex PCR. The published analysis was carried out like this. Nucleated cell counts per sample were estimated from amplification of reference gene primers within the assay. To quantify the absolute abundance of each unique TCRbeta CDR3 rearrangement, sequence reads were collapsed and filtered. For each sample, productive Simpson clonality was calculated as the square root of Simpson's diversity index over productive rearrangements. TCRdb took this table from immuneACCESS and kept in-frame rearrangements with V and J called. Such tables lack part of the clones; where checked against another copy, unresolved V genes explain under half of the gap, and the rest is unexplained. The V and J calls and the clone size are those of that table, but D and trimming were determined from the DNA. Here the sample has tens of thousands of clones; approximately 90% occur a single time. The top ten constitute 3% of the sample.

This sample was included in a study of blood T cell repertoires in COVID-19 (dated by TCRdb to about 2020). Looking at the study overall: The collaborator samples originated in the United States, Italy and Spain and spanned the acute and convalescent phases of COVID-19. The material from the prospective study consisted of cDNA or gDNA derived from T cells, B-cell-depleted T cells, or PBMCs. The dataset comprised deeply sampled blood TCRbeta repertoires from subjects exposed to, actively infected with, or recovered from COVID-19. The repertoires were released in a freely available public database intended as a resource for research on the immune response to SARS-CoV-2. Samples came from the ongoing ImmuneRACE study (first 160 participants) plus 1,254 subjects from 6 global collaborators. A de-identified subject ID, COVID-19 status, age in years and sex were almost always included in the sample metadata. Where available, HLA class I and class II types were obtained from metadata supplied by the sample provider rather than from assay-based typing.

Whole blood was collected in K2EDTA tubes by collaborating institutions according to the institutions' own protocols. For TCRbeta analysis, collaborators shipped samples in one of three forms: frozen whole blood, isolated PBMCs, or DNA extracted from either of those sample types. Paper-wide results and their limitations: How much clinical and demographic metadata was included differed by source and by participant, and the metadata was provided uncurated.

The germline V gene encodes CDR1 SGHTA and CDR2 FQGNSA. V trim: 5 bases; J trim: 3 bases; unmatched bases: 10. The CDR3, cysteine through phenylalanine, is 16 amino acids long. Solely the CDR3 DNA is kept, with 48 bases framed from the first base. Sample: peripheral blood. The V gene is TRBV7-2 and the J gene is TRBJ2-3, with 8 middle bases fitting TRBD2. The clonotype was recovered from a woman aged 50 to 65 with active or convalescent COVID-19. The CDR3 reads CASSPGTSSVTDTQYF. The base sequence is TGTGCCAGCAGCCCCGGGACTAGTTCAGTGACAGATACGCAGTATTTT.